This T cell receptor beta chain was profiled in a study of shared clonotypes between healthy human individuals. Study context: Per donor, CD8 memory used one plate, CD8 naive used two, CD4 memory used three and CD4 naive used three.

The assay was immunoSEQ multiplex PCR, and TCRdb's table has in-frame clones only and misses some. The sample consists of hundreds of thousands of clones, about 90% of them appearing once. This CDR3 has 17 amino acids. Trimming removed 6 bases from V and 4 bases from J, with 22 bases in between. Germline lookup yields CDR1 MNHEY and CDR2 SMNVEV (reference sequence). Naive CD8 cells lacked CD45RO, underwent positive selection for CCR7 and left out terminally differentiated effector memory CD45RA+ cells. This clone was recorded once. The sample taken for sequencing was naive CD8+ T cells sorted from blood. The chain combines TRBV27 with TRBJ2-1; D is perhaps TRBD1 (6 bases). The source is a man under 40 in good health. The CDR3 here is CASSPAALGTPYNEQFF. The DNA of the CDR3 is TGTGCCAGCAGCCCAGCAGCCCTCGGGACACCTTACAATGAGCAGTTCTTC.